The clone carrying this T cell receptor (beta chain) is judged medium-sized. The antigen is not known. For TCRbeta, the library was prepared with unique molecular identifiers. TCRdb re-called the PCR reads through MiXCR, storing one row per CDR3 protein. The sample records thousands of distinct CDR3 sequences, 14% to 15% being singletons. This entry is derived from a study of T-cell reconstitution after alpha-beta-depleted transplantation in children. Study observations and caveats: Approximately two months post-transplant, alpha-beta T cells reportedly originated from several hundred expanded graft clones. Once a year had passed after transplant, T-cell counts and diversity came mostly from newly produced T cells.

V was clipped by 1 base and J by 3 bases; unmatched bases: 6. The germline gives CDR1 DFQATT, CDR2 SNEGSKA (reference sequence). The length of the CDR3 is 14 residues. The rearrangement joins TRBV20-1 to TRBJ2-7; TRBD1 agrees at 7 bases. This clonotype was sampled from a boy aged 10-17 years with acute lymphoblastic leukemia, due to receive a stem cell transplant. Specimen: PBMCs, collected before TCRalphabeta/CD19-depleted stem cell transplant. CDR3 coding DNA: TGCAGTGCTAGAGCACAAACAGGGGTCTACGAGCAGTACTTC. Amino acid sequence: CSARAQTGVYEQYF.